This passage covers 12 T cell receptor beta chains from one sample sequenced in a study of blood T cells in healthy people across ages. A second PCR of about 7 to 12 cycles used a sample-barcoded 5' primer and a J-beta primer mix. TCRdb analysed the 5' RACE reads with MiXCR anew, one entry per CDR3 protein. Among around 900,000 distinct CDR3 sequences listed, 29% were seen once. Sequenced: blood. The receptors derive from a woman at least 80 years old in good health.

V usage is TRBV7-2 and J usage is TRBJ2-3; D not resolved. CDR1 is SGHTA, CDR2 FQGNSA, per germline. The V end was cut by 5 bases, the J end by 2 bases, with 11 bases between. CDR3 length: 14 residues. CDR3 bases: TGTGCCAGCAGCCCAGCGAGGACCACAGATACGCAGTATTTT. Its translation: CASSPARTTDTQYF.

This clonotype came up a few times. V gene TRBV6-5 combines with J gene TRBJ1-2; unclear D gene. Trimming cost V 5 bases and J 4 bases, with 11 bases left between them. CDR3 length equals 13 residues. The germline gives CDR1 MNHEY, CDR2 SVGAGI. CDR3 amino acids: CASSNQPRYGYTF. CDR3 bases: TGTGCCAGCAGTAACCAGCCCCGCTATGGCTACACCTTC.

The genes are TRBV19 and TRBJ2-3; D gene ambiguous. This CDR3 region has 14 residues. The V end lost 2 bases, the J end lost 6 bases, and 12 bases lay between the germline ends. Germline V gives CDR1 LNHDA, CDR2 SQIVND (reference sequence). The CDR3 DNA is TGTGCCAGTAGTATAAACACACCGAGGGATACGCAGTATTTT. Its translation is CASSINTPRDTQYF.

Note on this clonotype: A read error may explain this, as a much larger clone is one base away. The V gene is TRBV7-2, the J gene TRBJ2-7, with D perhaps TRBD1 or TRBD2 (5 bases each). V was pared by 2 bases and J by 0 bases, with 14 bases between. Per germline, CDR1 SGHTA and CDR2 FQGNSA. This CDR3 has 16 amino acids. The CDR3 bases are TGTGCCAGCAGCTTAAACGGACGGGGCGCCTCCTACGAGCAGTACTTC. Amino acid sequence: CASSLNGRGASYEQYF.

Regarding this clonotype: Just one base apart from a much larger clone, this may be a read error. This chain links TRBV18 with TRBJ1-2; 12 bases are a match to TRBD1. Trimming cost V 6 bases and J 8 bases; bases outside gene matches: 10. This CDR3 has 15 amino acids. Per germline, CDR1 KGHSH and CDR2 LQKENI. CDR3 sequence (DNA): TGTGCCAGCTCGCCCGGGACAGGGGGCGGGACCGGCTACACCTTC. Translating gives CASSPGTGGGTGYTF.

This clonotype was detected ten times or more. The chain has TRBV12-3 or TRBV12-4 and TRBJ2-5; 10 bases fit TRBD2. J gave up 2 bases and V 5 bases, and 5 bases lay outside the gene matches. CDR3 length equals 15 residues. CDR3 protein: CASSGPSGGQETQYF. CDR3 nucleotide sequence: TGTGCCAGCAGTGGGCCTAGCGGGGGTCAAGAGACCCAGTACTTC.

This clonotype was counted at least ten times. The CDR3 DNA reads as TGCGCCAGCAACCAGGACAGCAGCAAGATTCAGTACTTC. This encodes CASNQDSSKIQYF. The chain links TRBV5-1 to TRBJ2-4; maybe TRBD1 (6 bases). The germline V and J ends were trimmed by 6 bases and 10 bases, with 17 bases remaining between them. Germline values: CDR1 SGHRS, CDR2 YFSETQ. There are 13 residues in the CDR3.

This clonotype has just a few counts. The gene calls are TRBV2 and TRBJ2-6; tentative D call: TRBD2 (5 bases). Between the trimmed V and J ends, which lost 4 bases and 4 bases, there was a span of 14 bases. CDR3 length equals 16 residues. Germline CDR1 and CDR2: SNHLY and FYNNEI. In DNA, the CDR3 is TGTGCCAGCAGTGTTGGAGGCCCTTCCGGGGCCAACGTCCTGACTTTC. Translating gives CASSVGGPSGANVLTF.

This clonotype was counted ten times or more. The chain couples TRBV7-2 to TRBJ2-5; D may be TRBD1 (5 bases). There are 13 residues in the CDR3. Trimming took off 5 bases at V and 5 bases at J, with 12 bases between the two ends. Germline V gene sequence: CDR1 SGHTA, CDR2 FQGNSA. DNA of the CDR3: TGTGCCAGCAGCGTCGTCCAGGGCGAGACCCAGTACTTC. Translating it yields CASSVVQGETQYF. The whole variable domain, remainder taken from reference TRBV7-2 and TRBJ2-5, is GAGVSQSPSNKVTEKGKDVELRCDPISGHTALYWYRQSLGQGLEFLIYFQGNSAPDKSGLPSDRFSAERTGGSVSTLTIQRTQQEDSAVYLCASSVVQGETQYFGPGTRLLVL.

CDR3 DNA: TGTGCCAGCAGCCGCCGGGGGACAGGGGGCGCCTACAATGAGCAGTTCTTC. It specifies CASSRRGTGGAYNEQFF. This chain links TRBV7-9 with TRBJ2-1; 12 bases are shared with TRBD1. The length of the CDR3 is 17 residues. Trimming removed 5 bases from V and 2 bases from J; junction bases left unmatched: 7. Germline V gene data show CDR1 as SEHNR and CDR2 as FQNEAQ (reference sequence).

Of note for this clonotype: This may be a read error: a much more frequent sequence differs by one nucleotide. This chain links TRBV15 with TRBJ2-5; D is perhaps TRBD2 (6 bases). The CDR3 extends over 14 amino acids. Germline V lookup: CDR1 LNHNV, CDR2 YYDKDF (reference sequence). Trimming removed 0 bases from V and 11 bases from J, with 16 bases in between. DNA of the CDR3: TGTGCCACCAGCAGAGAGCCGGGGGTGAATGAGCAGTACTTC. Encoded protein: CATSREPGVNEQYF.

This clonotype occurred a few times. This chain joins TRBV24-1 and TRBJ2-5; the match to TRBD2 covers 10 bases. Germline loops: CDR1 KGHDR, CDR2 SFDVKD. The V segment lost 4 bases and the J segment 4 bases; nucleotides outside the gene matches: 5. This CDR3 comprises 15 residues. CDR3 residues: CATSDRRLAGETQYF. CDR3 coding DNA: TGTGCCACCAGTGACCGACGACTAGCGGGAGAGACCCAGTACTTC.